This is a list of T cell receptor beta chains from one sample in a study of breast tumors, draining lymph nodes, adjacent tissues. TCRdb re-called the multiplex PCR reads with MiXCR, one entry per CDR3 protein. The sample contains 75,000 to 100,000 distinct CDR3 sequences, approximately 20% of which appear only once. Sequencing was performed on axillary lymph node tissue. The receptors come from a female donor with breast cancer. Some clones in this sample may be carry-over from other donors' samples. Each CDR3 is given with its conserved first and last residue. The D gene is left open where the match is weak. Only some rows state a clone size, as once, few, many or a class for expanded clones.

cdr3_aa: CASSPGEGTDTQYF; cdr3_nt: TGCGCCAGCAGCCCGGGAGAGGGGACAGATACGCAGTATTTT; j_call: TRBJ2-3; clone_size: many; d_call: .; v_call: TRBV5-1
cdr3_aa: CASSPHYRELGTQYF; cdr3_nt: TGCGCCAGCAGCCCCCACTACAGGGAATTGGGGACCCAGTACTTC; j_call: TRBJ2-5; clone_size: many; d_call: .; v_call: TRBV4-3
cdr3_aa: CAISAGGGQPQHF; cdr3_nt: TGTGCCATCAGTGCCGGGGGAGGACAGCCCCAGCATTTT; j_call: TRBJ1-5; clone_size: many; d_call: .; v_call: TRBV10-3
cdr3_aa: CASSSRTSGTDTQYF; cdr3_nt: TGTGCCAGCAGTTCCCGGACTAGCGGGACAGATACGCAGTATTTT; j_call: TRBJ2-3; clone_size: many; d_call: TRBD2; v_call: TRBV2
cdr3_aa: CASSYSRARLWDTQYF; cdr3_nt: TGTGCCAGCAGTTACTCCAGGGCGCGGTTGTGGGATACGCAGTATTTT; j_call: TRBJ2-3; clone_size: many; d_call: .; v_call: TRBV6-5
cdr3_aa: CASSLEGNEQFF; cdr3_nt: TGCGCCAGCAGCTTGGAAGGGAATGAGCAGTTCTTC; j_call: TRBJ2-1; clone_size: many; d_call: .; v_call: TRBV5-1
cdr3_aa: CSGIRSSYEQYF; cdr3_nt: TGCAGTGGGATCAGGAGCTCCTACGAGCAGTACTTC; j_call: TRBJ2-7; clone_size: many; d_call: .; v_call: TRBV20-1
cdr3_aa: CASSSTGGGQYF; cdr3_nt: TGTGCCAGCAGCTCTACAGGGGGCGGGCAGTACTTC; j_call: TRBJ2-7; clone_size: many; d_call: TRBD1; v_call: TRBV7-9
cdr3_aa: CASSLAARNQPQHF; cdr3_nt: TGTGCCAGCAGCTTGGCGGCTCGCAATCAGCCCCAGCATTTT; j_call: TRBJ1-5; clone_size: many; d_call: .; v_call: TRBV5-6
cdr3_aa: CSAGSETSGGPGTDTQYF; cdr3_nt: TGCAGTGCTGGGAGTGAGACTAGCGGGGGGCCTGGCACAGATACGCAGTATTTT; j_call: TRBJ2-3; clone_size: few; d_call: TRBD2; v_call: TRBV20-1
cdr3_aa: CASSYRDTEAFF; cdr3_nt: TGTGCCAGCAGTTACAGGGACACTGAAGCTTTCTTT; j_call: TRBJ1-1; clone_size: .; d_call: .; v_call: TRBV6-5